The 19 T cell receptor beta chains reported below all come from one sample, sequenced in a study of CD8 T cells in Susac syndrome. The authors reverse transcribed 0.5 to 1 ug RNA with random hexamers. TCRdb used MiXCR to reprocess the immunoSEQ multiplex PCR reads, holding one entry per CDR3 protein. The sample contains some 110,000 distinct CDR3 sequences, 90% to 95% of which appear only once. The sequencing input was CD4+ T cells from PBMCs. These receptors were collected from a human donor with multiple sclerosis.

This clonotype was counted a single time. The chain has TRBV4-2 and TRBJ1-5; D is possibly TRBD1 (5 bases). Germline lookup yields CDR1 LGHNA and CDR2 YNFKEQ. The CDR3 is 16 amino acids. Deletions cut 3 bases from V and 0 bases from J, with 12 bases between. In nucleotides, the CDR3 is TGTGCCAGCAGCCAGCCTGAGGGGTCTAGCAATCAGCCCCAGCATTTT. It translates to CASSQPEGSSNQPQHF.

This rearrangement joins TRBV30 to TRBJ1-5; 7 bases agree with TRBD1. This CDR3 has 15 residues. Germline V gene sequence: CDR1 GTSNPN, CDR2 SVGIG (reference sequence). Unmatched junction bases numbered 11, after V lost 4 bases and J lost 5 bases. This CDR3 reads CAWKPPGTVHQPQHF. Here the CDR3 DNA reads TGTGCCTGGAAACCCCCCGGGACAGTCCATCAGCCCCAGCATTTT.

CDR3 sequence reads: CASSDLRTVYNEQFF. CDR3 DNA sequence: TGTGCCAGCAGTGACCTCAGGACAGTATACAATGAGCAGTTCTTC. This chain connects TRBV6-8 to TRBJ2-1, with D possibly matching TRBD1 (6 bases). Trimming took 5 bases from V and 4 from J, leaving 15 bases between them. CDR1 is MNHGY, CDR2 SAAAGT, per germline. CDR3 size: 15 residues.

The J gene is TRBJ2-2, the V gene TRBV6-2 or TRBV6-3; tentatively, D is TRBD1 (5 bases). The CDR3 is 13 amino acids. Per the germline V gene, CDR1 is MNHEY and CDR2 is SVGEGT. V was cut by 6 bases and J by 6 bases, with 11 bases left in between. The DNA for the CDR3 is TGTGCCAGCAGACGCCAGGGATCCGGGGAGCTGTTTTTT. Translating it yields CASRRQGSGELFF.

The chain recombines TRBV9 with TRBJ1-6, with D unclear. Germline-derived CDR1 and CDR2 are SGDLS and YYNGEE. The CDR3 sequence is 13 residues long. Trimming removed 0 bases from V and 3 bases from J, with 1 base in between. The DNA for the CDR3 is TGTGCCAGCAGCGTAGGCTATAATTCACCCCTCCACTTT. Residues: CASSVGYNSPLHF.

The chain recombines TRBV7-3 with TRBJ2-7; 7 bases match TRBD1. CDR1 is SGHTA and CDR2 is FQGTGA in the germline V gene. The junction had 11 bases not matched to a gene; V was cut back by 5 bases and J by 4 bases. There are 15 residues in the CDR3. CDR3 region: CASSHPGTERYEQYF. Written as DNA, the CDR3 is TGTGCCAGCAGCCACCCCGGGACAGAGAGGTACGAGCAGTACTTC.

The rearrangement links TRBV7-2 to TRBJ2-7; unclear D gene. The V gene's germline CDR1 is SGHTA and CDR2 FQGNSA. Trimming shortened V by 1 base and J by 7 bases, and 11 bases separated the two germline ends. This CDR3 is built from 13 residues. The CDR3 spells CASSLVAANEQYF. DNA of the CDR3: TGTGCCAGCAGCTTAGTTGCTGCGAATGAGCAGTACTTC.

The V call is TRBV4-3, the J call TRBJ2-7; no reliable D call. The CDR3 covers 15 residues. Germline CDR1 reads LGHNA; CDR2 reads YSLEER. V lost 1 base and J lost 0, with 10 bases in between. The CDR3 DNA reads TGCGCCAGCAGCCAAGGCCGATATAACTCCTACGAGCAGTACTTC. Protein product: CASSQGRYNSYEQYF.

The CDR3 is CASGLGTSVTTDTQYF. In nucleotides, the CDR3 is TGTGCTAGTGGTTTGGGGACTAGCGTTACCACAGATACGCAGTATTTT. The chain combines TRBV12-5 with TRBJ2-3; 9 bases line up with TRBD2. V shed 1 base, J shed 2 bases, and the junction held 4 bases outside the gene matches. The CDR3 contains 16 residues. Germline assignment: CDR1 LGHNT and CDR2 FRNRAP.

The chain combines TRBV2 with TRBJ1-5; D uncertain. The germline CDR1 and CDR2 sequences are SNHLY and FYNNEI. V lost 6 bases, J lost 7 bases, and 13 bases lay in between. The CDR3 covers 13 residues. CDR3 DNA sequence: TGTGCCAGCAGCTCAGCGCTGAGACAGCCCCAGCATTTT. It yields the protein CASSSALRQPQHF.

The V call is TRBV12-3 or TRBV12-4, the J call TRBJ1-2; no clear D gene. CDR3 length: 15 amino acids. V was clipped by 7 bases and J by 4 bases, with 19 bases between them. CDR3 nucleotide sequence: TGTGCCAGCATCCACGGGCGGATCAAGGGCTATGGCTACACCTTC. It yields the protein CASIHGRIKGYGYTF.

The chain employs TRBV4-3 and TRBJ2-7; D is possibly TRBD2 (6 bases). Trimming removed 4 bases at V and 6 bases at J, with 19 bases between. Germline loops: CDR1 LGHNA, CDR2 YSLEER. The CDR3 spans 15 residues. The CDR3 spells CASSLHRLGEGEQYF. In DNA, the CDR3 is TGCGCCAGCAGCCTACATCGACTAGGGGAAGGCGAGCAGTACTTC.

The chain uses TRBV3-1 and TRBJ1-6; unclear D gene. CDR3 length equals 13 residues. CDR1 is LGHDT and CDR2 is YNNKEL in the germline V gene (reference sequence). Trimming cost V 4 bases and J 6 bases, with 7 bases left between them. DNA for the CDR3: TGTGCCAGCAGCCTCCGGGTTAATTCACCCCTCCACTTT. As protein: CASSLRVNSPLHF.

As DNA, the CDR3 is TGTGCCACCAAAGGGGCCGGGACAGGGGACAATGAGCAGTTCTTC. It yields the protein CATKGAGTGDNEQFF. The V and J genes are TRBV6-5 and TRBJ2-1, with 10 bases identical to TRBD1. Germline trimming cut 10 bases from V and 5 bases from J; bases unmatched to any gene: 11. This CDR3 region has 15 residues. Germline V lookup: CDR1 MNHEY, CDR2 SVGAGI.

This CDR3 reads CASSSQGADEQYF. The CDR3 DNA is TGTGCCAGCAGTTCTCAGGGGGCCGACGAGCAGTACTTC. This sequence joins TRBV12-3 or TRBV12-4 and TRBJ2-7, with 8 bases aligning to TRBD1. The CDR3 has 13 residues. Unmatched junction bases numbered 4, after V lost 4 bases and J lost 5 bases.

V usage is TRBV10-3 and J usage is TRBJ2-2; unclear D gene. The germline CDR1 and CDR2 sequences are ENHRY and SYGVKD. The V end lost 4 bases, the J end lost 2 bases, and 14 bases lay between the germline ends. CDR3 length: 16 amino acids. CDR3 sequence (DNA): TGTGCCATCAGTGGCCCCGCCAGAACCAACACCGGGGAGCTGTTTTTT. This encodes CAISGPARTNTGELFF.

The chain joins TRBV6-5 to TRBJ1-1; D ambiguous. CDR3 length: 14 amino acids. Trimming took 4 bases from V and 3 from J, leaving 12 bases between them. Per germline, CDR1 MNHEY and CDR2 SVGAGI. The CDR3 loop reads CASSFGYYDTEAFF. The DNA for the CDR3 is TGTGCCAGCAGTTTTGGATATTATGACACTGAAGCTTTCTTT.

In DNA form, the CDR3 reads TGTGCCTCCTTACCCCGGGGCAACCCCTATAATTCACCCCTCCACTTT. Protein sequence: CASLPRGNPYNSPLHF. This chain links TRBV6-1 with TRBJ1-6; D may be TRBD1 (5 bases). The CDR3 contains 16 residues. CDR1 and CDR2 (germline): MNHNS, SASEGT. The V and J ends lost 11 bases and 2 bases respectively, with 19 bases between them.

The rearrangement uses TRBV5-4 and TRBJ1-1, with D possibly TRBD1 on 6 matching bases. The CDR3 has 14 amino acids. The germline gives CDR1 SGHNT, CDR2 YYREEE (reference sequence). V dropped 2 bases and J dropped 2 bases, with 10 bases sitting between them. Written as DNA, the CDR3 is TGTGCCAGCAGCTTACAGGGCTTTAACACTGAAGCTTTCTTT. It yields the protein CASSLQGFNTEAFF. Full variable domain (missing parts from reference TRBV5-4 and TRBJ1-1): ETGVTQSPTHLIKTRGQQVTLRCSSQSGHNTVSWYQQALGQGPQFIFQYYREEENGRGNFPPRFSGLQFPNYSSELNVNALELDDSALYLCASSLQGFNTEAFFGQGTRLTVV.